This TCR beta chain was sequenced for a study of blood T cell repertoires in COVID-19. Study-wide context: The origin of the acute and convalescent COVID-19 samples was the United States, Italy and Spain.

Sequenced by immunoSEQ multiplex PCR; TCRdb stores in-frame clones only, minus some. The sample contains 280,000 or so clones, roughly 85% of which appear only once. Trimming took 2 bases from V and 0 from J; bases not matched to a gene: 17. CDR3 length equals 21 residues. Germline V gives CDR1 LGHNA, CDR2 YSLEER. Cohort 3 donors were reported recovered after two negative PCRs, clearance, or symptom resolution. This TCR was sampled from a man aged 25-45 years who had recovered from COVID-19. This chain uses TRBV4-3 with TRBJ2-3, with 10 bases aligning to TRBD2. Material: PBMCs or T cells enriched from blood (not recorded which). The CDR3 spells CASSQIIGGLAELNSTDTQYF. Here the CDR3 DNA reads TGCGCCAGCAGCCAAATAATAGGAGGACTAGCGGAATTAAATAGCACAGATACGCAGTATTTT.